This entry describes one T cell receptor (beta chain). Profiling relied on immunoSEQ multiplex PCR, and the TCRdb table lists in-frame clones only, not all of them. Among about 94,000 clones listed, 74% were seen once. Seattle enrolled patients during active infection and tracked them longitudinally. This sample is part of a study of blood T cell repertoires in COVID-19. The CDR3 has 14 amino acids. CDR1 and CDR2 from the germline V gene are SNHLY and FYNNEI. The ends were cut back, 7 bases at V and 3 bases at J, with 12 bases in the middle. This receptor was obtained from a man aged 65 to 79 with COVID-19, enrolled during active disease. The rearrangement links TRBV2 to TRBJ1-4; unclear D gene. Sample: peripheral blood. In nucleotides, the CDR3 is TGTGCCAGCACCGTGGTCCCGGCTAATGAAAAACTGTTTTTT. As protein: CASTVVPANEKLFF.